This T cell receptor beta chain was recorded in a study of blood T cell repertoires in COVID-19. Study-wide background: Whether acute or convalescent, the COVID-19 samples came from the United States, Italy and Spain. In each case, the material was cDNA or gDNA derived from T cells, B-cell-depleted T cells, or PBMCs.

As handled by the study authors: Researchers report that nucleated cell counts were estimated from reference gene primer amplification. Sequencing was performed with immunoSEQ multiplex PCR; in TCRdb, only in-frame clones are kept and a portion is missing. D and trimming come from the DNA, and the V and J calls and clone size come from that table. This sample has approximately 350,000 clones, with about 88% found just once. CDR3 length: 13 residues. CDR1 and CDR2 from the germline V gene are MDHEN and SYDVKM. Trimming left V 1 base short and J 11 bases short, with 11 bases between. J is TRBJ1-4 and V is TRBV28, with D possibly matching TRBD1 (5 bases). The specimen sequenced was peripheral blood. The receptor comes from a woman aged 65 to 85 with COVID-19, enrolled during active disease. CDR3 protein: CASSLFGGWKLFF. The CDR3 coding sequence is TGTGCCAGCAGTTTATTTGGGGGGTGGAAACTGTTTTTT.